This T cell receptor beta chain was identified in a study of cytomegalovirus exposure and HLA in healthy donors. Primers: 60 Vbeta forward and 13 Jbeta reverse. Sequenced by immunoSEQ multiplex PCR; TCRdb stores in-frame clones only, minus some. The sample shows around 150,000 clones, around four fifths of them seen only once. This clone was picked up one time. Its antigen is not known. Study results and caveats: The later analysis indicated that the majority of CMV-associated TCR beta chains appeared HLA-restricted. In a later analysis, HLA-associated beta chains showed higher expansion and lower generation probabilities than comparable chains. Cytomegalovirus status was reportedly diagnosed by the classifier with high sensitivity and specificity.

Sequenced material: PBMCs. This clonotype was sampled from a woman aged 18-30 years in good health and CMV-seronegative.

The CDR3 loop is CASSNGGRAQPHSYEQYF. Written as DNA, the CDR3 is TGTGCCAGCAGCAATGGCGGGAGGGCCCAACCCCACTCCTACGAGCAGTACTTC. The chain has TRBV21-1 and TRBJ2-7; the table calls TRBD2, which could not be checked here. TRBV21-1 is noted as a pseudogene. This CDR3 has 18 residues.